Below are 16 T cell receptor beta chains sequenced from a single sample in a study of spatial heterogeneity in lung cancer. Time point: sample taken at primary tumor resection. The study sequenced unsorted whole RNA from tumor, nontumor lung or frozen PBMC. TCRdb analysed the 5' RACE reads with MiXCR anew, one entry per CDR3 protein. This table holds about 23,000 distinct CDR3 sequences, 3.3% found once. Sequenced here: PBMCs, sampled at surgery. The receptor set was obtained from a female donor with early-stage non-small cell lung cancer.

This clonotype was counted at least ten times. The chain couples TRBV7-9 to TRBJ2-3; D is unclear. The CDR3 runs to 18 residues. The ends were cut back, 0 bases at V and 0 bases at J, with 16 bases in the middle. Germline CDR1 and CDR2: SEHNR and FQNEAQ (reference sequence). The CDR3 spells CASSLAHRVVASTDTQYF. CDR3 DNA sequence: TGTGCCAGCAGCTTAGCGCATAGGGTTGTAGCTAGCACAGATACGCAGTATTTT.

This clonotype was picked up many times. J is TRBJ2-1 and V is TRBV7-8, with 13 bases lining up with TRBD2. Trimming removed 4 bases from V and 9 bases from J; junction bases left unmatched: 6. Germline assignment: CDR1 SGHVS and CDR2 FQNEAQ. The CDR3 runs 15 residues. CDR3 region: CASSYGTSGIVEQFF. CDR3 DNA sequence: TGTGCCAGCAGCTACGGGACTAGCGGGATAGTTGAGCAGTTCTTC.

In its sample, this clonotype was seen many times. The chain couples TRBV5-1 to TRBJ2-7; 10 bases match TRBD1. This CDR3 comprises 14 residues. Losses at the gene ends were 4 bases for V and 3 bases for J; bases not matched to a gene: 4. The germline CDR1 and CDR2 sequences are SGHRS and YFSETQ. In nucleotides, the CDR3 is TGCGCCAGCAGCGACCGGGACAGGGGCTACGAGCAGTACTTC. Its translation is CASSDRDRGYEQYF.

This clonotype has at least ten counts. The chain carries TRBV4-2 and TRBJ1-2; a weak D match, TRBD1 (6 bases). Germline V gene sequence: CDR1 LGHNA, CDR2 YNFKEQ. Trimming shortened V by 4 bases and J by 0 bases, and 12 bases separated the two germline ends. CDR3 length: 15 residues. The CDR3 spells CASSPMDRTNYGYTF. The DNA of the CDR3 is TGTGCCAGCAGCCCGATGGACAGAACTAACTATGGCTACACCTTC.

This clonotype was counted ten times or more. This chain connects TRBV12-3 or TRBV12-4 to TRBJ1-2; 10 positions match TRBD1. V lost 7 bases to trimming and J lost 4 bases; unmatched junction nucleotides: 6. CDR3 length: 14 residues. CDR3 in DNA: TGTGCCAGCACCGGACAGGGGGGTAGCTATGGCTACACCTTC. Translated, it gives CASTGQGGSYGYTF.

This clonotype was recorded many times. The J gene is TRBJ2-7, the V gene TRBV7-8, with D perhaps given as TRBD1 or TRBD2 (5 bases each). Trimming pared 7 bases from V and 1 base from J, leaving 20 bases between. This CDR3 is built from 16 residues. CDR1 is SGHVS and CDR2 is FQNEAQ in the germline V gene. The CDR3 nucleotides read TGTGCCAGCACCCTTAGTATGTGGGGGAATTCCTACGAGCAGTACTTC. Protein product: CASTLSMWGNSYEQYF.

This clonotype is judged medium-sized. In DNA, the CDR3 is TGCAGCGTCGCCCGGACAGGGGGCGCTGGGGCCAACGTCCTGACTTTC. This gives the protein CSVARTGGAGANVLTF. The V call is TRBV29-1, the J call TRBJ2-6; 11 bases line up with TRBD1. The CDR3 extends over 16 amino acids. V lost 6 bases and J lost 2; bases outside the gene matches: 6. CDR1 is SQVTM and CDR2 is ANQGSEA in the germline V gene.

This clonotype was seen at least ten times. V gene TRBV30 combines with J gene TRBJ2-1, with unresolved D. V was pared by 4 bases and J by 2 bases, with 15 bases between. This CDR3 is 15 amino acids long. CDR1 is GTSNPN, CDR2 SVGIG, per germline (reference sequence). CDR3: CAWMGLDQTYNEQFF. For the CDR3, the DNA is TGTGCCTGGATGGGTTTGGACCAGACCTACAATGAGCAGTTCTTC.

Sample share makes this clonotype medium-sized (0.01 to 0.1%). The V gene is TRBV29-1, the J gene TRBJ2-6; D gene uncertain. In germline, CDR1 is SQVTM, CDR2 ANQGSEA. V gave up 0 bases and J gave up 2 bases, with 8 bases separating them. The CDR3 spans 15 residues. CDR3 sequence reads: CSVEDGPPGANVLTF. In DNA form, the CDR3 reads TGCAGCGTTGAAGATGGACCCCCTGGGGCCAACGTCCTGACTTTC.

This clonotype was counted many times. The chain employs TRBV7-9 and TRBJ2-7; 7 bases are a match to TRBD2. The germline CDR1 and CDR2 sequences are SEHNR and FQNEAQ (reference sequence). The V gene end was trimmed by 5 bases and the J gene end by 3 bases; junction bases not matched to a gene: 16. The CDR3 has 17 amino acids. CDR3 sequence reads: CASSTSPPGLDHYEQYF. Written as DNA, the CDR3 is TGTGCCAGCAGCACCTCTCCCCCCGGACTAGATCACTACGAGCAGTACTTC. The full variable domain, rest sourced from reference TRBV7-9 and TRBJ2-7, is DTGVSQNPRHKITKRGQNVTFRCDPISEHNRLYWYRQTLGQGPEFLTYFQNEAQLEKSRLLSDRFSAERPKGSFSTLEIQRTEQGDSAMYLCASSTSPPGLDHYEQYFGPGTRLTVT.

This clonotype has a count of ten or more. V is TRBV5-1 and J is TRBJ2-1; D is uncertain. Per germline, CDR1 SGHRS and CDR2 YFSETQ. The CDR3 has 14 residues. Trimming shortened V by 4 bases and J by 2 bases, and 10 bases separated the two germline ends. CDR3 sequence reads: CASSREDAYNEQFF. The CDR3, as DNA: TGCGCCAGCAGCAGGGAAGACGCCTACAATGAGCAGTTCTTC.

This clonotype appeared many times. The rearrangement uses TRBV5-1 and TRBJ1-1, with D unresolved. V shed 0 bases and J shed 5 bases, with 11 bases lying between them. The CDR3 consists of 14 residues. CDR1 is SGHRS and CDR2 is YFSETQ in the germline V gene. DNA for the CDR3: TGCGCCAGCAGCTTGGATCCCAAAGGGACTGAAGCTTTCTTT. Its protein is CASSLDPKGTEAFF.

This clonotype has at least ten counts. The CDR3 spells CASSYSGGGGNQPQHF. CDR3 DNA sequence: TGTGCCAGCAGTTACTCCGGGGGCGGGGGCAATCAGCCCCAGCATTTT. The rearrangement uses TRBV6-6 and TRBJ1-5; possibly TRBD1 for D (6 bases). The V end was cut by 0 bases, the J end by 2 bases, with 11 bases between. The CDR3 runs to 16 residues. Germline CDR1 MNHNY, CDR2 SVGAGI (reference sequence).

This clonotype was counted at least ten times. DNA for the CDR3: TGTGCCATCAGTGAGTCTGGACAGAGCTCCTACAATGAGCAGTTCTTC. Protein: CAISESGQSSYNEQFF. This chain uses TRBV10-3 with TRBJ2-1; TRBD1 is a possible D gene (6 bases). The CDR3 runs to 16 residues. The V and J ends lost 0 bases and 0 bases respectively, with 9 bases between them. Germline V gene lookup returns CDR1 ENHRY and CDR2 SYGVKD.

This clonotype occurred many times. V gene TRBV3-1 combines with J gene TRBJ2-3, with a possible D match to TRBD1 (5 bases). V lost 0 bases and J 0 bases, leaving 7 bases between the germline ends. The CDR3 loop spans 15 amino acids. CDR1 and CDR2 (germline): LGHDT, YNNKEL (reference sequence). CDR3 bases: TGTGCCAGCAGCCAAGAGACAGCTAGCACAGATACGCAGTATTTT. It yields the protein CASSQETASTDTQYF.

This clonotype has ten or more counts. The rearrangement links TRBV6-2 or TRBV6-3 to TRBJ2-5; 11 bases align to TRBD2. Germline-derived CDR1 and CDR2 are MNHEY and SVGEGT. V lost 5 bases and J lost 3; bases outside the gene matches: 2. CDR3 length: 14 residues. The CDR3 bases are TGTGCCAGCAGTCTAGCGGGAGGTGAAGAGACCCAGTACTTC. Translation gives CASSLAGGEETQYF.